What follows are 16 T cell receptor beta chains derived from one specimen sequenced in a study of OX40 agonist ivuxolimab in advanced cancers. The method was immunoSEQ multiplex PCR; TCRdb's version includes in-frame clones alone and lacks a portion of them. Of approximately 17,000 clones in the sample, approximately 84% are singletons; the top ten hold over 60%. This sample comprised CD4+ or CD8+ T cells sorted from blood, obtained in a trial of the OX40 agonist ivuxolimab. The source of these receptors is an adult with an advanced solid tumor such as melanoma, head and neck, liver or kidney cancer.

The chain has TRBV30 and TRBJ2-3; 9 bases match TRBD2. This CDR3 is built from 15 residues. The germline V gene has CDR1 GTSNPN and CDR2 SVGIG (reference sequence). With 8 bases clipped from V and 0 bases from J, the junction kept 9 bases outside the gene matches. CDR3 region: CATAGGQPSTDTQYF. In DNA form, the CDR3 reads TGTGCCACTGCGGGGGGGCAACCTAGCACAGATACGCAGTATTTT.

This clone is a singleton in its sample. This chain connects TRBV18 to TRBJ2-2; 10 nucleotides match TRBD1. Trimming removed 3 bases from V and 4 bases from J; junction bases left unmatched: 2. The CDR3 contains 15 residues. Germline V lookup: CDR1 KGHSH, CDR2 LQKENI. CDR3 sequence: CASSPTGGSTGELFF. Written as DNA, the CDR3 is TGTGCCAGCTCACCGACAGGGGGCTCCACCGGGGAGCTGTTTTTT.

Within the sample, this clone is medium-sized. The chain has TRBV25-1 and TRBJ1-1; unclear D gene. The CDR3 consists of 15 residues. CDR1 and CDR2 from the germline V gene are MGHDK and SYGVNS. V lost 4 bases to trimming and J lost 0 bases, with 12 bases between them. This CDR3 reads CASSGGSSMNTEAFF. The CDR3 DNA follows: TGTGCCAGCAGTGGCGGAAGCTCCATGAACACTGAAGCTTTCTTT.

The J gene is TRBJ1-2, the V gene TRBV27, with 7 nucleotides matching TRBD1. CDR3 length: 16 residues. Germline CDR1 reads MNHEY; CDR2 reads SMNVEV (reference sequence). V gave up 3 bases and J gave up 0 bases; unmatched junction bases: 7. CDR3 coding DNA: TGTGCCAGCAGTTTTAGGGGGCCTTCGGCTAACTATGGCTACACCTTC. Amino acids: CASSFRGPSANYGYTF.

The chain carries TRBV19 and TRBJ2-7; TRBD1 agrees at 11 bases. This CDR3 contains 13 residues. The germline CDR1 and CDR2 sequences are LNHDA and SQIVND (reference sequence). V lost 11 bases, J lost 3 bases, and 6 bases stayed unmatched. CDR3 in amino acids: CAASGQGGYEQYF. DNA for the CDR3: TGTGCCGCCTCGGGACAGGGGGGCTACGAGCAGTACTTC. Full variable domain (remainder filled in from reference TRBV19 and TRBJ2-7): DGGITQSPKYLFRKEGQNVTLSCEQNLNHDAMYWYRQDPGQGLRLIYYSQIVNDFQKGDIAEGYSVSREKKESFPLTVTSAQKNPTAFYLCAASGQGGYEQYFGPGTRLTVT.

The V call is TRBV12-5, the J call TRBJ2-1; a possible D gene is TRBD2 (6 bases). This CDR3 has 12 residues. Trimming cost V 6 bases and J 8 bases, with 11 bases left between them. Germline V gene data show CDR1 as LGHNT and CDR2 as FRNRAP. CDR3 residues: CASGLSGDEQFF. In DNA form, the CDR3 reads TGTGCTAGTGGACTTAGCGGCGATGAGCAGTTCTTC.

This chain joins TRBV29-1 and TRBJ2-7; D may be TRBD2 (6 bases). Germline V gene sequence: CDR1 SQVTM, CDR2 ANQGSEA. With 4 bases removed from V and 3 bases from J, the gap between germline ends came to 13 bases. The CDR3 is made up of 13 amino acids. The CDR3 DNA sequence: TGCAGCGTTGTAGGAGGGGTGGACTACGAGCAGTACTTC. Amino acid sequence: CSVVGGVDYEQYF.

This chain connects TRBV11-1 to TRBJ2-1, with D perhaps given as TRBD1 or TRBD2 (5 bases each). CDR1 is SGHAT, CDR2 FQDESV, per germline (reference sequence). CDR3 length: 13 amino acids. V dropped 1 base and J dropped 12 bases, with 13 bases sitting between them. The CDR3 bases are TGTGCCAGCAGCTTAGGTGCGGGTGGGGCGCAGTTCTTC. Its protein product is CASSLGAGGAQFF.

This chain links TRBV15 with TRBJ2-5, with D hard to call. The CDR3 length is 16 residues. The ends were cut back, 0 bases at V and 5 bases at J, with 16 bases in the middle. CDR1 LNHNV and CDR2 YYDKDF come from the germline V gene (reference sequence). The CDR3 DNA is TGTGCCACCAGCAGAGATTTGGGTGGATTAGGGGAGACCCAGTACTTC. Its protein is CATSRDLGGLGETQYF.

The V and J genes are TRBV29-1 and TRBJ1-1, with D maybe TRBD1 (5 bases). Looked up from germline, CDR1 is SQVTM and CDR2 is ANQGSEA. The CDR3 is 15 amino acids. The germline V and J ends were trimmed by 3 bases and 5 bases, with 19 bases remaining between them. The CDR3 DNA reads TGCAGCGTTGATCCCCGCGCAGGGAAGAATACTGAAGCTTTCTTT. This sequence encodes CSVDPRAGKNTEAFF.

Written as DNA, the CDR3 is TGTGCCAGCAGTTACGACAGGGTCAATGAGCAGTTCTTC. Protein sequence: CASSYDRVNEQFF. This chain uses TRBV6-5 with TRBJ2-1; 7 bases are shared with TRBD1. The trim removed 2 bases at V and 6 bases at J, leaving 1 base unmatched. The CDR3 covers 13 residues. CDR1 is MNHEY and CDR2 is SVGAGI in the germline V gene.

The rearrangement uses TRBV28 and TRBJ2-7, with 14 nucleotides matching TRBD2. This CDR3 has 17 residues. Germline trimming cut 6 bases from V and 2 bases from J; bases unmatched to any gene: 9. Per germline, CDR1 MDHEN and CDR2 SYDVKM. The CDR3 coding sequence is TGTGCCAGCAGGCCCGGAGGACTAGCGGGAGGAACCTACGAGCAGTACTTC. Translated, it gives CASRPGGLAGGTYEQYF. Combining the CDR3 with reference TRBV28 and TRBJ2-7 gives the whole variable domain DVKVTQSSRYLVKRTGEKVFLECVQDMDHENMFWYRQDPGLGLRLIYFSYDVKMKEKGDIPEGYSVSREKKERFSLILESASTNQTSMYLCASRPGGLAGGTYEQYFGPGTRLTVT.

The chain recombines TRBV7-9 with TRBJ1-4; 9 nucleotides match TRBD1. The CDR3 sequence is 16 residues long. Germline CDR1 is SEHNR and CDR2 is FQNEAQ (reference sequence). V was pared by 1 base and J by 8 bases, with 8 bases of the junction left unmatched. CDR3: CASSLGSQGALEKLFF. CDR3 DNA sequence: TGTGCCAGCAGCTTAGGGTCACAGGGGGCTTTGGAAAAACTGTTTTTT.

V usage is TRBV4-3 and J usage is TRBJ1-1; the D gene is possibly TRBD1 (5 bases). The V gene lost 0 bases and the J gene lost 2 bases, with 19 bases spanning the gap. This CDR3 contains 18 residues. CDR1 and CDR2 (germline): LGHNA, YSLEER. CDR3 coding DNA: TGCGCCAGCAGCCAAGATGGGGCAGGTGATGGTATTAACACTGAAGCTTTCTTT. It is translated as CASSQDGAGDGINTEAFF.

The chain combines TRBV19 with TRBJ2-7; 7 nucleotides agree with TRBD1. CDR3 length: 16 residues. V dropped 6 bases and J dropped 3; count of bases not matched to a gene: 14. From germline, CDR1 is LNHDA and CDR2 SQIVND (reference sequence). Here the CDR3 DNA reads TGTGCCAGTAGCTACCGGGACAGCGGACCTAGCTACGAGCAGTACTTC. Translated, it gives CASSYRDSGPSYEQYF.

This chain uses TRBV4-1 with TRBJ2-7; 11 positions match TRBD2. With V trimmed by 3 bases and J by 3 bases, 7 bases remained unmatched. The CDR3 length is 16 residues. Looked up from germline, CDR1 is MGHRA and CDR2 is YSYEKL. For the CDR3, the DNA is TGCGCCAGCAGCCAGCCCGGGACTAGCGGAGTCTACGAGCAGTACTTC. Translation: CASSQPGTSGVYEQYF.